The 26 T cell receptor beta chains below were found in one sample sequenced in a study of CXCR3-negative and CXCR3-positive naive CD8 T cells. Each TRB cDNA library was prepared by 5' RACE (with UMI labels). TCRdb reanalyzed the 5' RACE reads and collapses them to one entry per CDR3 protein, without DNA. The repertoire table contains 50,000 to 65,000 distinct CDR3 sequences. Material for sequencing was naive CXCR3- CD8+ T cells from blood. As for subset: CD45RO-CCR7+CD27+CD95- naive CD8+ T cells lacking CXCR3 (TNR3-). These TCRs come from a human donor in good health. Some clones in this sample may be carry-over from other donors' samples.

The chain employs TRBV28 and TRBJ2-3; the TRBD2 assignment by TCRdb is unverifiable without DNA. Germline V gene sequence: CDR1 MDHEN, CDR2 SYDVKM. The CDR3 loop spans 13 amino acids. CDR3 amino acids: CATTGLALDTQYF.

The chain carries TRBV12-3 or TRBV12-4 and TRBJ2-5; TCRdb gives TRBD1 as the D gene, but with no DNA this cannot be confirmed. The CDR3 length is 15 residues. CDR3 sequence: CASSSPGQAQETQYF.

The chain links TRBV4-2 to TRBJ2-7; TCRdb's D gene call, TRBD1, goes unchecked for lack of DNA. The CDR3 covers 14 residues. Germline CDR1 is LGHNA and CDR2 is YNFKEQ. This CDR3 reads CASSQEDRGYEQYF.

J is TRBJ1-1 and V is TRBV5-1. The CDR3 is 14 residues long. The germline V gene has CDR1 SGHRS and CDR2 YFSETQ. CDR3 loop: CASSPRSSNTEAFF.

This chain uses TRBV3-1 with TRBJ2-5; TCRdb's D gene call, TRBD2, goes unchecked for lack of DNA. This CDR3 has 15 amino acids. Germline V gives CDR1 LGHDT, CDR2 YNNKEL (reference sequence). The CDR3 here is CASSQGSGPPGTQYF.

V is TRBV7-3 and J is TRBJ2-3; the D gene TCRdb calls, TRBD1, cannot be checked with no DNA. This CDR3 comprises 13 residues. Per germline, CDR1 SGHTA and CDR2 FQGTGA. The CDR3 sequence: CASSLGYTDTQYF.

The genes are TRBV5-5 and TRBJ1-3. Looked up from germline, CDR1 is SGHKS and CDR2 is YYEKEE (reference sequence). The CDR3 covers 14 residues. This CDR3 is CASSFGPSGNTIYF. The complete variable domain, with remaining parts taken from reference TRBV5-5 and TRBJ1-3, reads DAGVTQSPTHLIKTRGQQVTLRCSPISGHKSVSWYQQVLGQGPQFIFQYYEKEERGRGNFPDRFSARQFPNYSSELNVNALLLGDSALYLCASSFGPSGNTIYFGEGSWLTVV.

V gene TRBV5-1 combines with J gene TRBJ1-5; TCRdb's D call of TRBD1 is untestable without DNA. The CDR3 runs 13 residues. Looked up from germline, CDR1 is SGHRS and CDR2 is YFSETQ. CDR3 residues: CASRGGGNQPQHF.

The rearrangement uses TRBV6-2 or TRBV6-3 and TRBJ1-2; TCRdb lists TRBD1, though no DNA is available to test this call. The CDR3 contains 14 residues. Germline V lookup: CDR1 MNHEY, CDR2 SVGEGT. CDR3 residues: CASSHRDVDGGYTF.

The chain links TRBV28 to TRBJ2-5. Germline V gene data show CDR1 as MDHEN and CDR2 as SYDVKM. CDR3 length equals 13 residues. CDR3 in amino acids: CASSLMGRETQYF.

This chain joins TRBV29-1 and TRBJ1-6; TCRdb names TRBD1, which stays unverified in the absence of DNA. Germline V gene data show CDR1 as SQVTM and CDR2 as ANQGSEA. This CDR3 spans 12 amino acids. The CDR3: CSVGQPEGSLHF.

CDR3 amino acids: CASSAGTTYEQYF. This chain uses TRBV19 with TRBJ2-7; TCRdb names TRBD1, which stays unverified in the absence of DNA. Germline V lookup: CDR1 LNHDA, CDR2 SQIVND (reference sequence). This CDR3 contains 13 residues. The full variable domain, in which reference TRBV19 and TRBJ2-7 provide the parts outside the CDR3, is DGGITQSPKYLFRKEGQNVTLSCEQNLNHDAMYWYRQDPGQGLRLIYYSQIVNDFQKGDIAEGYSVSREKKESFPLTVTSAQKNPTAFYLCASSAGTTYEQYFGPGTRLTVT.

This chain uses TRBV9 with TRBJ1-6; TCRdb returns TRBD1, unconfirmable since there is no DNA. The CDR3 contains 16 residues. CDR1 and CDR2 from the germline V gene are SGDLS and YYNGEE. CDR3 protein: CASSSPDREYGSPLHF.

CDR3 sequence: CASSWGFLRETQYF. The J gene is TRBJ2-5, the V gene TRBV27; the D call from TCRdb, TRBD1, cannot be confirmed without DNA. Germline V gives CDR1 MNHEY, CDR2 SMNVEV (reference sequence). This CDR3 is built from 14 residues.

The V and J genes are TRBV20-1 and TRBJ2-1; TCRdb selects TRBD1, and the lack of DNA leaves this call unchecked. Per the germline V gene, CDR1 is DFQATT and CDR2 is SNEGSKA (reference sequence). The CDR3 is made up of 12 amino acids. This chain's CDR3 is CSPNRGGNEQFF.

The V call is TRBV7-9, the J call TRBJ2-3. Germline loops: CDR1 SEHNR, CDR2 FQNEAQ (reference sequence). CDR3 length: 13 residues. This CDR3 reads CASSLRAEDTQYF.

The gene calls are TRBV12-3 or TRBV12-4 and TRBJ2-5; absent DNA, TCRdb's TRBD1 call cannot be checked. The CDR3 extends over 15 amino acids. The CDR3 sequence: CASRWGVGGVETQYF.

This chain uses TRBV10-3 with TRBJ2-2; absent DNA, TCRdb's TRBD2 call cannot be checked. CDR1 is ENHRY and CDR2 is SYGVKD in the germline V gene. This CDR3 has 17 amino acids. The CDR3 here is CAISESKLAGPTGELFF.

The chain links TRBV15 to TRBJ2-3; TCRdb picks TRBD1, but there is no DNA to check that call. Germline CDR1 is LNHNV and CDR2 is YYDKDF (reference sequence). CDR3 length: 16 residues. The CDR3 loop is CATSRDTGGRTDTQYF.

The rearrangement joins TRBV7-9 to TRBJ2-5; the D call from TCRdb, TRBD2, cannot be confirmed without DNA. The CDR3 spans 14 residues. Germline V lookup: CDR1 SEHNR, CDR2 FQNEAQ (reference sequence). The CDR3: CASSLATSVETQYF. Filled out from reference TRBV7-9 and TRBJ2-5, the complete variable domain reads DTGVSQNPRHKITKRGQNVTFRCDPISEHNRLYWYRQTLGQGPEFLTYFQNEAQLEKSRLLSDRFSAERPKGSFSTLEIQRTEQGDSAMYLCASSLATSVETQYFGPGTRLLVL.

This sequence joins TRBV6-5 and TRBJ2-3; TCRdb's D gene call, TRBD2, goes unchecked for lack of DNA. The CDR3 contains 15 residues. CDR1 is MNHEY and CDR2 is SVGAGI in the germline V gene. CDR3: CASSFTSGGGDTQYF.

The V and J genes are TRBV6-2 or TRBV6-3 and TRBJ1-1; absent DNA, TCRdb's TRBD1 call cannot be checked. CDR1 and CDR2 (germline): MNHEY, SVGEGT. This CDR3 spans 13 amino acids. The CDR3 region is CASYLDRATEAFF.

V usage is TRBV28 and J usage is TRBJ2-3; TCRdb proposes TRBD1, but this gene call is untestable without DNA. Germline CDR1 is MDHEN and CDR2 is SYDVKM. The CDR3 sequence is 14 residues long. The CDR3 sequence is CASSLTGQGDTQYF.

This sequence joins TRBV29-1 and TRBJ1-2. The CDR3 is 15 amino acids. Germline CDR1 SQVTM, CDR2 ANQGSEA. This CDR3 is CSVDILGGGLWGYTF.

The J gene is TRBJ2-7, the V gene TRBV7-9. CDR1 is SEHNR and CDR2 is FQNEAQ in the germline V gene (reference sequence). The CDR3 has 13 residues. CDR3 in amino acids: CASSHIDNYEQYF.

The chain links TRBV20-1 to TRBJ2-1; TCRdb gives TRBD2 as the D gene, but with no DNA this cannot be confirmed. CDR3 size: 14 residues. CDR1 and CDR2 (germline): DFQATT, SNEGSKA (reference sequence). The CDR3 loop reads CSARGLAADNEQFF.